Reported below is one T cell receptor (beta chain). Sequencing used immunoSEQ multiplex PCR; TCRdb keeps in-frame clones, though not all of them. The profile shows roughly 370,000 clones, around 90% of them singletons. This sample is part of a study of control samples from healthy donors and cancer patients. The CDR3 covers 16 residues. Germline V gene lookup returns CDR1 LNHDA and CDR2 SQIVND (reference sequence). V dropped 0 bases and J dropped 7 bases, with 16 bases sitting between them. The chain couples TRBV19 to TRBJ1-5, with D perhaps matching TRBD1 (5 bases). This clonotype was obtained from a middle-aged man with head and neck cancer. The specimen sequenced was PBMCs. As DNA, the CDR3 is TGTGCCAGTAGTATAGATTCGACAGTCCTCCACCAGCCCCAGCATTTT. Protein product: CASSIDSTVLHQPQHF.